The sequence of this TCR beta chain was determined in a study of blood T cell repertoires in COVID-19. Whole-study context: From the United States, Italy and Spain came samples of acute and convalescent COVID-19. PBMCs, B-cell-depleted T cells, or T cells provided the cDNA or gDNA that made up the material.

Authors' processing steps: Reference gene primer amplification in the assay estimated nucleated cell counts. Some clones are missing from TCRdb's copy, which holds only in-frame ones; the method was immunoSEQ multiplex PCR. V and J calls and clone size are copied from that table; D and trimming were computed from the DNA. The data show 200,000 to 250,000 clones, 83% seen once. Only a few counts were recorded for this clone. Exposed participants encountered a COVID-19 case during the 2 weeks preceding study entry. Germline V gene data show CDR1 as LGHDT and CDR2 as YNNKEL (reference sequence). Germline trimming cut 1 base from V and 6 bases from J; bases unmatched to any gene: 2. This CDR3 is 13 amino acids long.

The sequencing sample was made of PBMCs or T cells enriched from blood (not recorded which). The source of this sequence is a woman aged 45-65 years who had been exposed to COVID-19. The V call is TRBV3-1 (or the pseudogene TRBV3-2), the J call TRBJ1-2, with 7 bases identical to TRBD1. This chain's CDR3 is CASSQAGGNGYTF. In DNA, the CDR3 is TGTGCCAGCAGCCAAGCAGGGGGAAATGGCTACACCTTC.